This T cell receptor (beta chain) originates from a study of cytomegalovirus exposure and HLA in healthy donors. This clone was found a few times. The PCR made use of 60 Vbeta and 13 Jbeta primers. Assay: immunoSEQ multiplex PCR; the TCRdb copy retains only in-frame clones and omits some. This sample has over 70,000 clones, with over 60% found just once. The germline gives CDR1 SGHRS, CDR2 YFSETQ. The CDR3 is 15 residues long. Trimming stripped 0 bases from V and 1 base from J, with 10 bases between. The sequencing sample was made of PBMCs. The TCR sequence derives from a man under 40 in good health and CMV-seronegative. The V gene is TRBV5-1, the J gene TRBJ1-2; D not resolved. The CDR3, as DNA: TGCGCCAGCAGCTTGGCGGAAGGACTTAACTATGGCTACACCTTC. This sequence encodes CASSLAEGLNYGYTF.